This T cell receptor (beta chain) comes out of a study of T cells and copy number aberrations in small-cell lung cancer. The table lists this clone with a count of one. No antigen is known for it. Clones were sequenced by immunoSEQ multiplex PCR, and TCRdb holds only the in-frame ones, with some missing. The sample carries several thousand clones, roughly 82% recorded once. Study findings and constraints: Adjacent lung showed higher T-cell richness and clonality than tumors; density difference nonsignificant.

Normal lung tissue came from at least 2 cm beyond the tumor margin and showed no malignant cells. The V gene's germline CDR1 is GTSNPN and CDR2 SVGIG (reference sequence). The J segment lost 9 bases and the V segment lost 0 bases, leaving 6 bases of the junction unmatched. CDR3 length equals 13 residues. The source of this sequence is a woman aged 50 to 60 with small cell lung cancer. The chain is built from TRBV30 and TRBJ1-2; 8 positions agree with TRBD1. Sequences were obtained from normal tissue next to the tumor. The CDR3 here is CAWSVAGGLSYTF. CDR3 coding DNA: TGTGCCTGGAGTGTGGCAGGGGGCCTCAGCTACACCTTC. The variable domain in full, with the rest retrieved from reference TRBV30 and TRBJ1-2, is SQTIHQWPATLVQPVGSPLSLECTVEGTSNPNLYWYRQAAGRGLQLLFYSVGIGQISSEVPQNLSASRPQDRQFILSSKKLLLSDSGFYLCAWSVAGGLSYTFGSGTRLTVV.